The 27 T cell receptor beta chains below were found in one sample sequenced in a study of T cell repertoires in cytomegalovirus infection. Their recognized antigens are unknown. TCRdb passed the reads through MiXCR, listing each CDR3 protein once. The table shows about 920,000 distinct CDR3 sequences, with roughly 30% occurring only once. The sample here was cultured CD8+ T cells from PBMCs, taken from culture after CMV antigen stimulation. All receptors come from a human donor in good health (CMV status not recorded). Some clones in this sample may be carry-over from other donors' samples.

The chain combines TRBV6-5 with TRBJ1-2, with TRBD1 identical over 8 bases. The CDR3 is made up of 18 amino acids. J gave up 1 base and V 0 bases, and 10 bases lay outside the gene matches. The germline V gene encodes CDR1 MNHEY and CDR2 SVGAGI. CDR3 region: CASSYSLTGAFFNYGYTF. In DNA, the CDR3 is TGTGCCAGCAGTTACTCGCTGACAGGGGCCTTTTTTAACTATGGCTACACCTTC.

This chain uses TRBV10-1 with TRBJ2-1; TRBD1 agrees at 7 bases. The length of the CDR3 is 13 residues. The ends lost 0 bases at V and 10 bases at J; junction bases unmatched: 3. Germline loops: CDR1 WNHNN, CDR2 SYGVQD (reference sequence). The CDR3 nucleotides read TGCGCCAGCAGTGAGTCGACAGGGTTAGAGCAGTTCTTC. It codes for CASSESTGLEQFF.

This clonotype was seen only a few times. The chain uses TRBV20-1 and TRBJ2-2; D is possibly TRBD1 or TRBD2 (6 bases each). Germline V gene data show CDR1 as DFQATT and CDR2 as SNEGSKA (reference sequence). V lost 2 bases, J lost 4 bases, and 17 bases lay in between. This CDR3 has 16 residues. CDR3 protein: CSARFPGEVGTGELFF. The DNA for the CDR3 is TGCAGTGCTAGATTCCCAGGGGAGGTTGGCACCGGGGAGCTGTTTTTT.

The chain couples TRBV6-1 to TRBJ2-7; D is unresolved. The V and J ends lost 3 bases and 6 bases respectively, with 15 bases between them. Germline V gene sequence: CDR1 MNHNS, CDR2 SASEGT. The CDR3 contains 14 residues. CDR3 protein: CASSDTPRQAEQYF. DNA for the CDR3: TGTGCCAGCAGTGACACTCCTCGGCAGGCCGAGCAGTACTTC.

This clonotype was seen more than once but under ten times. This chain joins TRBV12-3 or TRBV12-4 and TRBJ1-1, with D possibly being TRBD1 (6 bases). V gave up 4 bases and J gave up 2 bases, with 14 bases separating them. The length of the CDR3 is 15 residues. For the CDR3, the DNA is TGTGCCAGCAGTTGGGGGGGCGAATTAAACACTGAAGCTTTCTTT. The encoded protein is CASSWGGELNTEAFF.

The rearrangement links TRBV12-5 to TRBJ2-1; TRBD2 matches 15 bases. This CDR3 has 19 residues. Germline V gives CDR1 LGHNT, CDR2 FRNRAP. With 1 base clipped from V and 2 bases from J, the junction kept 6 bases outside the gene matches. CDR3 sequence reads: CASGLGGLAGGRPYNEQFF. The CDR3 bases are TGTGCTAGTGGTTTGGGCGGACTAGCGGGGGGGCGACCCTACAATGAGCAGTTCTTC.

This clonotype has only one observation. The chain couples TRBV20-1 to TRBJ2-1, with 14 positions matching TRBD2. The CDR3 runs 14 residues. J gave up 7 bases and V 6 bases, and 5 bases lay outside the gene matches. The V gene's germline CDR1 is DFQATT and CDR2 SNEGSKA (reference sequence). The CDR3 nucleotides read TGCAGTGCGAGGACTAGCGGGGGGAAGAATGAGCAGTTCTTC. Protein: CSARTSGGKNEQFF.

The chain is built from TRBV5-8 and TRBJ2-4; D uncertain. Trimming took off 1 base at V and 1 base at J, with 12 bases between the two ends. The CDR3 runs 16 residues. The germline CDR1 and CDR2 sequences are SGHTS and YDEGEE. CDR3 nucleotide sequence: TGTGCCAGCAGCTTGCGCCCCGGGCGGGCCAAAAACATTCAGTACTTC. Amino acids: CASSLRPGRAKNIQYF.

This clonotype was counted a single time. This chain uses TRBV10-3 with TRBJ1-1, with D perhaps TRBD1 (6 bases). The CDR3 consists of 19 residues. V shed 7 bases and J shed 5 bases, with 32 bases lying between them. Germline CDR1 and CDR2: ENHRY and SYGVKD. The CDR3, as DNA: TGTGCCATCAAAGTTAGGGGACTAGGGGACGGGGGCCTAAGGACTGAAGCTTTCTTT. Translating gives CAIKVRGLGDGGLRTEAFF.

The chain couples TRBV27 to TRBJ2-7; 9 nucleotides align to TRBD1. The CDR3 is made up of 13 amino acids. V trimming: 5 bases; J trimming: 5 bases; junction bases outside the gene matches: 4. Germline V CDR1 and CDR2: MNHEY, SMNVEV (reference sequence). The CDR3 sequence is CASSTGGWDEQYV. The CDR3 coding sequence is TGTGCCAGCAGTACAGGGGGCTGGGACGAGCAGTACGTC.

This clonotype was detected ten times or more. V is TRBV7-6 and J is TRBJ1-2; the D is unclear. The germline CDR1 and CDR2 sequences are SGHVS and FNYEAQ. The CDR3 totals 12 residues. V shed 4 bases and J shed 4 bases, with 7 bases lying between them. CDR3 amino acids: CASSYDGYGYTF. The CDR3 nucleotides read TGTGCCAGCAGCTACGACGGCTATGGCTACACCTTC.

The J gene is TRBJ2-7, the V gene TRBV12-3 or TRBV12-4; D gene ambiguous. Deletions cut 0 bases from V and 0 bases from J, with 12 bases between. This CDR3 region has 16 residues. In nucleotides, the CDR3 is TGTGCCAGCAGTTTAGCGCAGAGTGGAGACTCCTACGAGCAGTACTTC. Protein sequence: CASSLAQSGDSYEQYF.

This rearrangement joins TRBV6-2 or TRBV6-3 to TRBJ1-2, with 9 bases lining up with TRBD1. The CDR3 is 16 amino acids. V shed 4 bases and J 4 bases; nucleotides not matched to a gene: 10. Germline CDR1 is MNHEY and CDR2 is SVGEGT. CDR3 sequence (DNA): TGTGCCAGCAGTTTCCACCGGGACAGGGCCCCCTATGGCTACACCTTC. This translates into CASSFHRDRAPYGYTF.

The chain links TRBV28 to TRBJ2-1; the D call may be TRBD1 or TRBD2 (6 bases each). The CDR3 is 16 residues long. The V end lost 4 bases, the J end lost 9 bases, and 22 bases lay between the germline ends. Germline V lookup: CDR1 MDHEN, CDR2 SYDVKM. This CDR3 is CASSSTKGVVSGEQFF. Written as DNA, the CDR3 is TGTGCCAGCAGTTCCACAAAGGGGGTTGTTAGCGGTGAGCAGTTCTTC. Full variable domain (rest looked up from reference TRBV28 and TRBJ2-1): DVKVTQSSRYLVKRTGEKVFLECVQDMDHENMFWYRQDPGLGLRLIYFSYDVKMKEKGDIPEGYSVSREKKERFSLILESASTNQTSMYLCASSSTKGVVSGEQFFGPGTRLTVL.

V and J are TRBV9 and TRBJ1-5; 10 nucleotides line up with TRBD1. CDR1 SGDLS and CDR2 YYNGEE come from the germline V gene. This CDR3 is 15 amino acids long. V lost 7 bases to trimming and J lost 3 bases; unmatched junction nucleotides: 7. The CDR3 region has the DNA TGTGCCAGCTCCCCGGGACAGGGGTTCAATCAGCCCCAGCATTTT. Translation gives CASSPGQGFNQPQHF.

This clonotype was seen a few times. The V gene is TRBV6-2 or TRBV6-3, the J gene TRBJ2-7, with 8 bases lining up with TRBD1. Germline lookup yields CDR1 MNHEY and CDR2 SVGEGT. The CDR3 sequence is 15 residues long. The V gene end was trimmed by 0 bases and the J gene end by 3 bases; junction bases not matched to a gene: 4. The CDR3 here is CASSYSKDRDYEQYV. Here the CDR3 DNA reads TGTGCCAGCAGTTACTCGAAGGACAGGGACTACGAGCAGTACGTC.

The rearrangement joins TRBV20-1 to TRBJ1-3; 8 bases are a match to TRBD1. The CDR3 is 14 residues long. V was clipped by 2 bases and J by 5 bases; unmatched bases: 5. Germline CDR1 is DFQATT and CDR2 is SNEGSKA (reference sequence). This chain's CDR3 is CSARFGQGRNTIYF. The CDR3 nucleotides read TGCAGTGCTAGATTTGGACAGGGTCGAAACACCATATATTTT.

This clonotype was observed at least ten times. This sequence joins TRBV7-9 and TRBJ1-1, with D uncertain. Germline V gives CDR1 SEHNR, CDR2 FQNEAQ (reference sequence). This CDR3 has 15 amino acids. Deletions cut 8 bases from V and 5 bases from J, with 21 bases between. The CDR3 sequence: CASSRPEGSRTEAFF. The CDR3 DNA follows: TGTGCCAGCTCCCGCCCAGAGGGAAGTAGAACTGAAGCTTTCTTT. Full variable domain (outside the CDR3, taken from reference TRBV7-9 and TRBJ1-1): DTGVSQNPRHKITKRGQNVTFRCDPISEHNRLYWYRQTLGQGPEFLTYFQNEAQLEKSRLLSDRFSAERPKGSFSTLEIQRTEQGDSAMYLCASSRPEGSRTEAFFGQGTRLTVV.

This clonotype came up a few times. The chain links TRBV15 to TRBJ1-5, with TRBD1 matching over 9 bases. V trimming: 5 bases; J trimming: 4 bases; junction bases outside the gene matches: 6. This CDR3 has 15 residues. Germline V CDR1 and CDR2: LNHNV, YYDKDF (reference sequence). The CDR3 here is CATSGGQGNNQPQHF. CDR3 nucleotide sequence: TGTGCCACCAGCGGGGGACAGGGTAATAATCAGCCCCAGCATTTT.

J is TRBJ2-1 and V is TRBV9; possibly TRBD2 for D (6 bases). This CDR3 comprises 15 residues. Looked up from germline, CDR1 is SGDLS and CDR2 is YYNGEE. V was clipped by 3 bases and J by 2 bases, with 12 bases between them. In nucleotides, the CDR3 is TGTGCCAGCAGCGGGGAGCTAGCGACCTACAATGAGCAGTTCTTC. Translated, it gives CASSGELATYNEQFF.

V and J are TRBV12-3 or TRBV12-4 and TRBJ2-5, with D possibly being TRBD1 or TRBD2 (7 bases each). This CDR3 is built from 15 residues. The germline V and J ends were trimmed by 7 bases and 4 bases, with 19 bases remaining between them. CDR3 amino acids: CASTQGGADGETQYF. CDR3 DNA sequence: TGTGCCAGCACCCAGGGGGGGGCGGATGGAGAGACCCAGTACTTC.

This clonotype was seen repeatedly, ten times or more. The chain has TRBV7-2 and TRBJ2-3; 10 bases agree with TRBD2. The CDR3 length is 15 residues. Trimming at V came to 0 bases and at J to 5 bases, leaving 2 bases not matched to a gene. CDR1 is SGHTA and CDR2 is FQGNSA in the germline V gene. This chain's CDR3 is CASSLAPSGGDTQYF. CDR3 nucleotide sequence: TGTGCCAGCAGCTTAGCGCCTAGCGGGGGAGATACGCAGTATTTT. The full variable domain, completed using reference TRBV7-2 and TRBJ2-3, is GAGVSQSPSNKVTEKGKDVELRCDPISGHTALYWYRQSLGQGLEFLIYFQGNSAPDKSGLPSDRFSAERTGGSVSTLTIQRTQQEDSAVYLCASSLAPSGGDTQYFGPGTRLTVL.

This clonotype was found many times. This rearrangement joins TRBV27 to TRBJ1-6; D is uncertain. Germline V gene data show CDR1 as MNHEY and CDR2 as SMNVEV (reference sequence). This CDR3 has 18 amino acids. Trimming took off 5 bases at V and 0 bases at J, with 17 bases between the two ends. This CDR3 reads CASSGPSKTGSYNSPLHF. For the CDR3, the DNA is TGTGCCAGCAGTGGTCCTTCCAAAACCGGCTCCTATAATTCACCCCTCCACTTT.

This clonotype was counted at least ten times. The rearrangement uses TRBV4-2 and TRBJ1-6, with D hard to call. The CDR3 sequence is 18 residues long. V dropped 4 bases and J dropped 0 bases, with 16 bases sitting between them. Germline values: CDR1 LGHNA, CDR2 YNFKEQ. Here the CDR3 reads CASSPGREVISYNSPLHF. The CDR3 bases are TGTGCCAGCAGCCCCGGCCGAGAAGTTATCTCCTATAATTCACCCCTCCACTTT.

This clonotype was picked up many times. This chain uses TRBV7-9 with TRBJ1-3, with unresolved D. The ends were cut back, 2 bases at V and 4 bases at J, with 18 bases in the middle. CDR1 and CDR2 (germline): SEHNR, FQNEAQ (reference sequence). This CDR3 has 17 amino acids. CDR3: CASSLFGGVGSGNTIYF. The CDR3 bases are TGTGCCAGCAGCTTATTCGGCGGGGTTGGGTCCGGAAACACCATATATTTT.

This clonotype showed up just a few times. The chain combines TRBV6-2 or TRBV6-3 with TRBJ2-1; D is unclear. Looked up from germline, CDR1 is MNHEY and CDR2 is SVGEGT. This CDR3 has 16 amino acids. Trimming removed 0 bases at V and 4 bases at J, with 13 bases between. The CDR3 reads CASSYSTTPRYNEQFF. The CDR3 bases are TGTGCCAGCAGTTACTCCACTACCCCCCGTTACAATGAGCAGTTCTTC.

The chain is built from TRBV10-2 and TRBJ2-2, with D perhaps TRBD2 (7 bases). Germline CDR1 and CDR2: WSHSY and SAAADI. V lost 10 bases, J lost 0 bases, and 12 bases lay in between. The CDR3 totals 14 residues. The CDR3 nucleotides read TGCGCCACCGCGGGGGCCTCGAACACCGGGGAGCTGTTTTTT. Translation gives CATAGASNTGELFF.